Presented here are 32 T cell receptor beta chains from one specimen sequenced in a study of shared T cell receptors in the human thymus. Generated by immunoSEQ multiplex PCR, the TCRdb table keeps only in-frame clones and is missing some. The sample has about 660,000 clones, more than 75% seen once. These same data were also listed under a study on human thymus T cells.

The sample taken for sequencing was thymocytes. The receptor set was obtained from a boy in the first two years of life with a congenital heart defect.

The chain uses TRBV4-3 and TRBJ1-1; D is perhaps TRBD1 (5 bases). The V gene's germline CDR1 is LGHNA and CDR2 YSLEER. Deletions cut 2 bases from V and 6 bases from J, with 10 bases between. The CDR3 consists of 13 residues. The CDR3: CASSQRGMAEAFF. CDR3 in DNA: TGCGCCAGCAGCCAAAGGGGTATGGCTGAAGCTTTCTTT.

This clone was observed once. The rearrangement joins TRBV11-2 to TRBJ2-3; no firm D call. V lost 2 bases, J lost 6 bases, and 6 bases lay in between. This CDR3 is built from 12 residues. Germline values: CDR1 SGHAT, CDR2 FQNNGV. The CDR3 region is CASSLIRDTQYF. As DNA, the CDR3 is TGTGCCAGCAGCTTAATCCGGGATACGCAGTATTTT.

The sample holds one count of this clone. The CDR3 DNA reads TGCGCCAGCAGCCAAGACGTGGTAGGCTCACAGGCCCTTAGCCAGGGCTACACCTTC. Its translation is CASSQDVVGSQALSQGYTF. The rearrangement uses TRBV4-3 and TRBJ1-2; tentatively, D is TRBD1 (5 bases). The germline V gene has CDR1 LGHNA and CDR2 YSLEER. The CDR3 is 19 amino acids. The V end was cut by 0 bases, the J end by 8 bases, with 28 bases between.

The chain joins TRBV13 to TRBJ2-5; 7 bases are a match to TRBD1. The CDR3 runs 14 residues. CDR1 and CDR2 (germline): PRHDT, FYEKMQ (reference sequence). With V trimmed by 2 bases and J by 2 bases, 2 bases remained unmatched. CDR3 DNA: TGTGCCAGCAGCTTACAGGGGGTACAAGAGACCCAGTACTTC. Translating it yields CASSLQGVQETQYF.

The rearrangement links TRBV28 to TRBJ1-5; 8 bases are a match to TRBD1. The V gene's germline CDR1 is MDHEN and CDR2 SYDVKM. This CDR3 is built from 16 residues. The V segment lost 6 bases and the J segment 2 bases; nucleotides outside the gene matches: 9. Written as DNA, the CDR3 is TGTGCCAGCAGACCCGACAGGGGCAAGGGCAATCAGCCCCAGCATTTT. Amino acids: CASRPDRGKGNQPQHF.

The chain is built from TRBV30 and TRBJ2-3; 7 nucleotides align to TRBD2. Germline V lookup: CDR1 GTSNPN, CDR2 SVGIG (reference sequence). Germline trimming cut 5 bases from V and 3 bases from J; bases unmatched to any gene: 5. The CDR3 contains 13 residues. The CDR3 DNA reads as TGTGCCTGGCTGCGGGAGAGTACAGATACGCAGTATTTT. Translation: CAWLRESTDTQYF.

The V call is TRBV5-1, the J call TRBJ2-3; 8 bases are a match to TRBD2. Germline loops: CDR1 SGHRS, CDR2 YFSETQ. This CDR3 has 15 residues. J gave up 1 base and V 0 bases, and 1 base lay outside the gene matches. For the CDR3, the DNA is TGCGCCAGCAGCTTGGCACTAGCGGGCACAGATACGCAGTATTTT. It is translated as CASSLALAGTDTQYF.

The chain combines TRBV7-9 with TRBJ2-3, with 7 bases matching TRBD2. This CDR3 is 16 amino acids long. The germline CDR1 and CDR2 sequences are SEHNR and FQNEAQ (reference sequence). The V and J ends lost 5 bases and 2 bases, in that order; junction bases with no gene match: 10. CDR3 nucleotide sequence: TGTGCCAGCAGCCCCCCCGCGGGAGAACCCACAGATACGCAGTATTTT. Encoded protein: CASSPPAGEPTDTQYF.

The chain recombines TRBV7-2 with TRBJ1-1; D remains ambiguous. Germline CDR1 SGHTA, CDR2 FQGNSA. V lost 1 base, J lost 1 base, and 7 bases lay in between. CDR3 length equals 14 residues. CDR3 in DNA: TGTGCCAGCAGCTTAGGGCTAGGGAACACTGAAGCTTTCTTT. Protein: CASSLGLGNTEAFF.

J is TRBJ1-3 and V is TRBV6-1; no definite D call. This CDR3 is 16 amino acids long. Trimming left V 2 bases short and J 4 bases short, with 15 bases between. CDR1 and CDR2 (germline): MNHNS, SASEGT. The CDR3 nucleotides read TGTGCCAGCAGTGAATGGGAGGGTAGCATAGGAAACACCATATATTTT. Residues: CASSEWEGSIGNTIYF.

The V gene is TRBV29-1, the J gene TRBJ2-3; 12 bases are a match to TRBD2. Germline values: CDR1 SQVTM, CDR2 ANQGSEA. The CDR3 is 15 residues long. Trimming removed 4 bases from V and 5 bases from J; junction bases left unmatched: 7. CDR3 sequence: CSVVGASGREDTQYF. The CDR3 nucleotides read TGCAGCGTTGTGGGGGCTAGCGGGAGGGAAGATACGCAGTATTTT.

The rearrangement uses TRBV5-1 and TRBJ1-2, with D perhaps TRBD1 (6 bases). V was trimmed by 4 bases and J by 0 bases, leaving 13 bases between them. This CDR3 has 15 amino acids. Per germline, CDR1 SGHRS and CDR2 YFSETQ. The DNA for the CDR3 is TGCGCCAGCAGCGACGGACAGATACCTAACTATGGCTACACCTTC. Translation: CASSDGQIPNYGYTF.

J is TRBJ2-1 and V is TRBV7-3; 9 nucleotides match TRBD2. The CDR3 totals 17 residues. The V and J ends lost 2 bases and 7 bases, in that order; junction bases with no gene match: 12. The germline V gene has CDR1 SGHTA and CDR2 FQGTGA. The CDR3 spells CASSLLGGGLAGNEQFF. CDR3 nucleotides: TGTGCCAGCAGCTTATTGGGTGGGGGTCTAGCGGGAAATGAGCAGTTCTTC.

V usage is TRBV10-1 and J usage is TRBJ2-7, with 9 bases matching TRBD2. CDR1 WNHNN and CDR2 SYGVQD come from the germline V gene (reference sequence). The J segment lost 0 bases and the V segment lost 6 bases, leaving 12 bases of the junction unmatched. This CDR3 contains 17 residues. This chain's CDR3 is CASREREELPSSYEQYF. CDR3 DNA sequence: TGCGCCAGCAGGGAGCGGGAGGAGCTGCCCAGCTCCTACGAGCAGTACTTC.

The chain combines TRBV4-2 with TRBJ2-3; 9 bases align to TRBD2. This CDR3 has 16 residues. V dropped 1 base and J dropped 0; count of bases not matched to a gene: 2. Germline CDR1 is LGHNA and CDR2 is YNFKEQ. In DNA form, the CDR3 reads TGTGCCAGCAGCCAAGGACTAGCGGATAGCACAGATACGCAGTATTTT. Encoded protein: CASSQGLADSTDTQYF.

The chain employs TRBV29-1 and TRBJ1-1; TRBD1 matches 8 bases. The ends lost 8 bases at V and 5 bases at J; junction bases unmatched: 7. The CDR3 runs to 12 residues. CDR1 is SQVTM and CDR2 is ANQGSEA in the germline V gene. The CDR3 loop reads CSTNRGLTEAFF. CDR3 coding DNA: TGCAGCACCAACAGGGGGTTAACTGAAGCTTTCTTT.

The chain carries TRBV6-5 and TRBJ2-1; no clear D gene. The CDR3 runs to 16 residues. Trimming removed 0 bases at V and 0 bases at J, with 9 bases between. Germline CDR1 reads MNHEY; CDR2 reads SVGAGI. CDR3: CASSYSPRSSYNEQFF. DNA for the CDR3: TGTGCCAGCAGTTACTCGCCCCGGAGCTCCTACAATGAGCAGTTCTTC.

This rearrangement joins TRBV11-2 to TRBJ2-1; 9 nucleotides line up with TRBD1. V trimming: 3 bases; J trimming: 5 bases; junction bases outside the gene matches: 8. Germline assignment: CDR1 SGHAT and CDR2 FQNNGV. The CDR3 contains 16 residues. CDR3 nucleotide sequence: TGTGCCAGCAGCTTGAACCGGGACAGGGTGGACAATGAGCAGTTCTTC. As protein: CASSLNRDRVDNEQFF.

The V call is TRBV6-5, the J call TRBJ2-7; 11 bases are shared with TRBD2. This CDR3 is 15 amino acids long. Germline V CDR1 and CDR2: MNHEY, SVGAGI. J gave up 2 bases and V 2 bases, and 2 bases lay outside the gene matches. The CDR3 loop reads CASSYRLAGTYEQYF. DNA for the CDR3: TGTGCCAGCAGTTACCGACTAGCGGGGACCTACGAGCAGTACTTC.

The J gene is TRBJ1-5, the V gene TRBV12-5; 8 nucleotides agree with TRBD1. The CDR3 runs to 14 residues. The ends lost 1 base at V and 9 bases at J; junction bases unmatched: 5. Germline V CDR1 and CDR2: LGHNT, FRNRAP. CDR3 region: CASGLGTGNGPQHF. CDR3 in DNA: TGTGCTAGTGGTTTGGGGACAGGGAACGGGCCCCAGCATTTT.

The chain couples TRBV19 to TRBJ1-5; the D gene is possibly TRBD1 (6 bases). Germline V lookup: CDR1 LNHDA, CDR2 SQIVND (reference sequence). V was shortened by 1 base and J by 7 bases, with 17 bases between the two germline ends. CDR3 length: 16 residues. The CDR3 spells CASSIAPRAGEQPQHF. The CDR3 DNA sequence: TGTGCCAGTAGTATAGCCCCTAGGGCAGGGGAACAGCCCCAGCATTTT.

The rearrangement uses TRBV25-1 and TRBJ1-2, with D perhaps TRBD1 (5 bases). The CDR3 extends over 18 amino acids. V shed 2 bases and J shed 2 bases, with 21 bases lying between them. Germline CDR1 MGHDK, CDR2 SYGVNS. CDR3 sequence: CASSELQIDGHRNYGYTF. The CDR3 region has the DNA TGTGCCAGCAGTGAACTTCAAATTGACGGGCACAGGAACTATGGCTACACCTTC.

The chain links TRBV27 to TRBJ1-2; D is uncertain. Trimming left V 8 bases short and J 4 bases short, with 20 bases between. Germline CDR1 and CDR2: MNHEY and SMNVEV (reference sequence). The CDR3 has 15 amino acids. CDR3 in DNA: TGTGCCAGCCCCGAGCGCGGGTCCAGTAGCTATGGCTACACCTTC. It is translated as CASPERGSSSYGYTF.

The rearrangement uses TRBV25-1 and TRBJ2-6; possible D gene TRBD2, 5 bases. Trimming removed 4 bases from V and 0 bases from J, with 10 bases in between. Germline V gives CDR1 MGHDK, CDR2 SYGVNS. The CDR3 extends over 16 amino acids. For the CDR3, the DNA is TGTGCCAGCAGTGCCGCGGGTGGCTCTGGGGCCAACGTCCTGACTTTC. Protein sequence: CASSAAGGSGANVLTF.

The CDR3 bases are TGCGCCAGCAGTGAGTCTAGTAGCGGGACGTACAATGAGCAGTTCTTC. This sequence encodes CASSESSSGTYNEQFF. The gene calls are TRBV10-1 and TRBJ2-1, with 8 bases aligning to TRBD2. The V gene's germline CDR1 is WNHNN and CDR2 SYGVQD (reference sequence). The CDR3 runs 16 residues. Trimming at V came to 0 bases and at J to 4 bases, leaving 5 bases not matched to a gene.

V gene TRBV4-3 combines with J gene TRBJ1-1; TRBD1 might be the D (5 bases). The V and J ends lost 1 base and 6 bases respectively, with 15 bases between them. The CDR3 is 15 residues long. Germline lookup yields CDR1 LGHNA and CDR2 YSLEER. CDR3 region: CASSQVQGGGAEAFF. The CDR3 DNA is TGCGCCAGCAGCCAAGTCCAGGGCGGCGGGGCTGAAGCTTTCTTT.

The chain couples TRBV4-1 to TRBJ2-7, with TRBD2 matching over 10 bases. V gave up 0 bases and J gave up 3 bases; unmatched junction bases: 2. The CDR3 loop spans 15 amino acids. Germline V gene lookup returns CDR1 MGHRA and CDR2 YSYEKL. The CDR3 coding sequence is TGCGCCAGCAGCCAAGAAGGGACTAGCGACTACGAGCAGTACTTC. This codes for CASSQEGTSDYEQYF.

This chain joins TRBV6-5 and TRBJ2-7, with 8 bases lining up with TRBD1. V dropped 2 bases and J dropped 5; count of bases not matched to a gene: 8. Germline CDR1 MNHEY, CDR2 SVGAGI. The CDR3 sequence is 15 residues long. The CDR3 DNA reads TGTGCCAGCAGTTACGCCGGACAGGGTAACAACGAGCAGTACTTC. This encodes CASSYAGQGNNEQYF.

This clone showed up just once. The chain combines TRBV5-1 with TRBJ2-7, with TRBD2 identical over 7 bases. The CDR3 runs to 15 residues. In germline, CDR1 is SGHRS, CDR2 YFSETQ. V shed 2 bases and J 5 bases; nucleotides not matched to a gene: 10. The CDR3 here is CASSLLAGESHEQYF. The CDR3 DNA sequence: TGCGCCAGCAGCTTACTGGCGGGAGAGTCCCACGAGCAGTACTTC. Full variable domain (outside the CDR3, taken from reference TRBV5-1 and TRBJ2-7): KAGVTQTPRYLIKTRGQQVTLSCSPISGHRSVSWYQQTPGQGLQFLFEYFSETQRNKGNFPGRFSGRQFSNSRSEMNVSTLELGDSALYLCASSLLAGESHEQYFGPGTRLTVT.

CDR3 in DNA: TGCGCCAGCAGCTTGGCGGGGGATGAGTACAATGAGCAGTTCTTC. Its translation is CASSLAGDEYNEQFF. The chain couples TRBV5-1 to TRBJ2-1; D may be TRBD2 (6 bases). The CDR3 has 15 residues. CDR1 is SGHRS and CDR2 is YFSETQ in the germline V gene. Between the trimmed V and J ends, which lost 0 bases and 4 bases, there was a span of 11 bases.

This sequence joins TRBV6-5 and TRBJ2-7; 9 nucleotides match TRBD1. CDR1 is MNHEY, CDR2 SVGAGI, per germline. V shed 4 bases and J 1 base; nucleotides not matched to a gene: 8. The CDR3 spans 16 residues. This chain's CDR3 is CASSSVGQGVSYEQYF. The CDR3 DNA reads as TGTGCCAGCAGTTCCGTGGGACAGGGAGTTTCCTACGAGCAGTACTTC.

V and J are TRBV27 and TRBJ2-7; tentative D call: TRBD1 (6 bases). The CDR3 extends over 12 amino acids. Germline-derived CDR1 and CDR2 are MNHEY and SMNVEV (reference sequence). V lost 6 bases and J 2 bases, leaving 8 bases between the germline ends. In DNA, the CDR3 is TGTGCCAGCAGACAGGGTCCCTACGAGCAGTACTTC. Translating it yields CASRQGPYEQYF.